This T cell receptor beta chain came from a study of CD8 T cells in ankylosing spondylitis. This clonotype was counted many times. The TCR beta libraries were generated through quantitative 5'-RACE incorporating molecular barcodes. TCRdb used MiXCR to reprocess the 5' RACE reads, holding one entry per CDR3 protein. The data hold more than 95,000 distinct CDR3 sequences, with roughly 8.3% observed a single time. This CDR3 contains 12 residues. Trimming took 2 bases from V and 9 from J, leaving 5 bases between them. This clonotype originated in a male donor with ankylosing spondylitis or in good health (not recorded which). The rearrangement uses TRBV12-3 or TRBV12-4 and TRBJ1-6; no clear D gene. The specimen sequenced was blood, either unsorted or a sorted T cell fraction (not recorded which). This CDR3 is CASSLRSSPLHF. CDR3 nucleotide sequence: TGTGCCAGCAGTTTACGCAGTTCACCCCTCCACTTT.